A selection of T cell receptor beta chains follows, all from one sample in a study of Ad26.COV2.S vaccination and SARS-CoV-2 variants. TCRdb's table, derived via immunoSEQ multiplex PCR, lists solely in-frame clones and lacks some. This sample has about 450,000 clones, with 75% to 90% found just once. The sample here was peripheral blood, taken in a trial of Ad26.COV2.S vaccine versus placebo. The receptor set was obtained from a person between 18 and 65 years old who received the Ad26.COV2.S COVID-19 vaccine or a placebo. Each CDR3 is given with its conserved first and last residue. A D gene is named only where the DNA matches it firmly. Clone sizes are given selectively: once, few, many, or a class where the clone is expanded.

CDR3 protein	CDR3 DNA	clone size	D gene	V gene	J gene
CASSRGNRGSGSTNEKLFF	TGCGCCAGCAGCCGGGGAAACAGGGGGAGTGGGTCGACTAATGAAAAACTGTTTTTT	NA	TRBD1	TRBV5-1	TRBJ1-4
CASSYSGGGANYGYTF	TGTGCCAGCAGTTACTCGGGGGGGGGAGCTAACTATGGCTACACCTTC	NA	NA	TRBV6-5	TRBJ1-2
CASSQRAGGYNEQFF	TGTGCCAGCAGCCAAAGGGCGGGGGGCTACAATGAGCAGTTCTTC	NA	TRBD2	TRBV5-4	TRBJ2-1
CASSKKKPGQGDNQPQHF	TGTGCCAGCAGCAAAAAAAAACCGGGACAGGGGGACAATCAGCCCCAGCATTTT	NA	NA	TRBV21-1	TRBJ1-5
CASSRPPREANSPLHF	TGTGCCAGCAGCCGTCCGCCGAGGGAAGCGAATTCACCCCTCCACTTT	NA	NA	TRBV3-1/TRBV3-2	TRBJ1-6
CASSLQSDRDTDTQYF	TGTGCCAGCAGTTTACAGTCGGACAGGGACACAGATACGCAGTATTTT	NA	TRBD1	TRBV6-4	TRBJ2-3
CASRPDSYEQYF	TGTGCCAGCAGGCCTGACAGTTACGAGCAGTACTTC	NA	NA	TRBV6-2/TRBV6-3	TRBJ2-7
CASSLDRGNTGELFF	TGCGCCAGCAGCTTGGATAGGGGGAACACCGGGGAGCTGTTTTTT	NA	NA	TRBV5-1	TRBJ2-2
CASRGVYTEAFF	TGTGCCAGCAGGGGGGTGTACACTGAAGCTTTCTTT	NA	NA	TRBV28	TRBJ1-1
CASSIVGIHTF	TGTGCCAGTAGTATAGTAGGGATCCACACCTTC	once	NA	TRBV19	TRBJ1-2
CASSPPWSQPQHF	TGTGCCAGCAGCCCCCCCTGGAGTCAGCCCCAGCATTTT	NA	NA	TRBV7-9	TRBJ1-5
CALGEDIRGQRPTKNIQYF	TGTGCACTCGGCGAGGACATCAGGGGTCAGCGTCCAACCAAAAACATTCAGTACTTC	NA	NA	TRBV27	TRBJ2-4
CASQTNRANSHEQYF	TGTGCCAGCCAGACAAACCGGGCGAACTCCCACGAGCAGTACTTC	NA	NA	TRBV7-2	TRBJ2-7
CASSYKTAGTLQFF	TGTGCCAGCAGCTATAAAACGGCCGGGACTTTGCAGTTCTTC	NA	NA	TRBV6-5	TRBJ2-1
CAWSMKQGGNQPQHF	TGTGCCTGGAGTATGAAACAGGGCGGGAATCAGCCCCAGCATTTT	NA	NA	TRBV30	TRBJ1-5
CASSPEGNTIYF	TGTGCCAGCAGCCCCGAGGGAAACACCATATATTTT	NA	NA	TRBV3-1/TRBV3-2	TRBJ1-3
CASSPSRSGYTF	TGTGCCAGCAGCCCTTCACGTAGCGGCTACACCTTC	NA	NA	TRBV7-2	TRBJ1-2
CASSFLFVGTEAFF	TGTGCCAGCAGCTTCCTCTTTGTGGGCACTGAAGCTTTCTTT	NA	NA	TRBV5-6	TRBJ1-1
CASTPPGLNSIGELFF	TGCGCCAGCACCCCCCCGGGACTCAACTCGATCGGGGAGCTGTTTTTT	NA	NA	TRBV5-1	TRBJ2-2
CASRKTGTGEAEAFF	TGCGCCAGCAGAAAGACCGGGACAGGGGAAGCTGAAGCTTTCTTT	NA	TRBD1	TRBV5-1	TRBJ1-1
CASSEQYLTADTQYF	TGCGCCAGCAGCGAGCAATATCTGACGGCGGATACGCAGTATTTT	NA	NA	TRBV4-3	TRBJ2-3
CASSLIGAGYGYTF	TGTGCCAGCAGTTTGATCGGGGCAGGCTATGGCTACACCTTC	NA	NA	TRBV28	TRBJ1-2
CARPNPVFNSPLHF	TGCGCCCGACCCAATCCGGTATTCAATTCACCCCTCCACTTT	NA	NA	TRBV23-1	TRBJ1-6
CASSLTFRGGTDTQYF	TGTGCCAGCAGCTTAACTTTCCGGGGCGGGACAGATACGCAGTATTTT	NA	NA	TRBV11-3	TRBJ2-3
CASSPTGGETQYF	TGTGCCAGCAGCCCCACGGGGGGGGAGACCCAGTACTTC	NA	TRBD2	TRBV7-3	TRBJ2-5
CASITYHGREKLFF	TGTGCCAGCATCACCTACCACGGTCGTGAAAAACTGTTTTTT	NA	NA	TRBV2	TRBJ1-4
CSARDSLGAFF	TGCAGTGCACGAGACAGCCTGGGAGCTTTCTTT	few	NA	TRBV20-1	TRBJ1-1
CASSEGTGGLDTQYF	TGTGCCAGCAGTGAAGGGACAGGGGGTTTAGATACGCAGTATTTT	NA	TRBD1	TRBV27	TRBJ2-3
CASSYRVSEKLFF	TGTGCCAGCAGCTACCGAGTGTCTGAAAAACTGTTTTTT	NA	NA	TRBV7-9	TRBJ1-4
CASSYRGGQPQHF	TGTGCCAGCAGCTACAGGGGCGGACAGCCCCAGCATTTT	NA	TRBD1	TRBV6-4	TRBJ1-5
CASSLSVQGAGGYTF	TGTGCCAGCAGCTTAAGTGTACAGGGGGCTGGGGGCTACACCTTC	once	TRBD1	TRBV7-2	TRBJ1-2
CASSPYLPDEKLFF	TGTGCCAGCAGCCCCTATCTTCCGGATGAAAAACTGTTTTTT	NA	NA	TRBV28	TRBJ1-4
CASSDRGYGYTF	TGTGCCAGCAGCGATAGGGGCTATGGCTACACCTTC	NA	NA	TRBV6-5	TRBJ1-2
CASSWNSDAGTGELFF	TGTGCCAGCAGCTGGAATAGCGACGCGGGGACCGGGGAGCTGTTTTTT	few	NA	TRBV5-5	TRBJ2-2
CASSPQYSPGGELFF	TGTGCCAGCAGCCCCCAGTATTCCCCGGGGGGGGAGCTGTTTTTT	NA	NA	TRBV5-6	TRBJ2-2
CASSPAGGLGGEQYF	TGTGCCAGCTCCCCCGCAGGGGGTCTGGGTGGCGAGCAGTACTTC	NA	TRBD1	TRBV18	TRBJ2-7
CASTREGSSYEQYF	TGTGCCAGCACACGGGAAGGCAGCTCCTACGAGCAGTACTTC	NA	NA	TRBV2	TRBJ2-7
CASSLVRQGSGYTF	TGTGCCAGCAGCTTAGTGCGACAGGGGAGCGGCTACACCTTC	NA	TRBD1	TRBV7-2	TRBJ1-2
CASNQKYSNQPQHF	TGTGCCAGCAACCAGAAGTATAGCAATCAGCCCCAGCATTTT	NA	NA	TRBV21-1	TRBJ1-5
CASSEWDRENEAFF	TGTGCCAGCAGTGAGTGGGACAGGGAAAATGAAGCTTTCTTT	once	TRBD1	TRBV27	TRBJ1-1
CASSQRGWEGAFIDTQYF	TGCGCCAGCAGCCAACGCGGGTGGGAGGGGGCTTTCATCGATACGCAGTATTTT	NA	NA	TRBV4-3	TRBJ2-3
CASSQGSGRSTDTQYF	TGCGCCAGCAGCCAGGGGTCGGGTCGGAGCACAGATACGCAGTATTTT	once	NA	TRBV4-3	TRBJ2-3
CASSRRLAGEAGANVLTF	TGTGCCAGCAGCCGTCGACTAGCGGGAGAAGCTGGGGCCAACGTCCTGACTTTC	NA	TRBD2	TRBV11-3	TRBJ2-6
CAISGQGFEKLFF	TGTGCCATCAGTGGCCAGGGGTTTGAAAAACTGTTTTTT	NA	NA	TRBV10-3	TRBJ1-4
CASSPLKRNEQFF	TGTGCCAGTAGTCCCCTAAAAAGGAATGAGCAGTTCTTC	once	NA	TRBV19	TRBJ2-1
CASSPRTGWNTIYF	TGTGCCAGCAGCCCCCGGACAGGATGGAACACCATATATTTT	NA	TRBD1	TRBV9	TRBJ1-3
CASSVIGANVLTF	TGTGCCAGCAGCGTAATCGGGGCCAACGTCCTGACTTTC	NA	NA	TRBV9	TRBJ2-6
CASSYHGGRTGNEQFF	TGTGCCAGCAGTTACCACGGGGGGAGAACGGGCAATGAGCAGTTCTTC	NA	TRBD2	TRBV11-2	TRBJ2-1
CASTTQGDQPQHF	TGTGCCAGCACCACACAGGGGGATCAGCCCCAGCATTTT	NA	TRBD1	TRBV2	TRBJ1-5
CASSQLTGATYEQYF	TGTGCCAGCAGCCAATTGACAGGGGCCACCTACGAGCAGTACTTC	NA	TRBD1	TRBV3-1/TRBV3-2	TRBJ2-7
CASSYWDTTAETQYF	TGTGCCAGCAGTTACTGGGACACGACGGCCGAGACCCAGTACTTC	few	NA	TRBV6-5	TRBJ2-5
CSVVAGPETQYF	TGCAGCGTTGTCGCAGGGCCAGAGACCCAGTACTTC	NA	NA	TRBV29-1	TRBJ2-5
CATSRPGGYQETQYF	TGTGCCACCAGTCGCCCCGGAGGGTACCAAGAGACCCAGTACTTC	NA	NA	TRBV15	TRBJ2-5
CASSVDRARNTEAFF	TGTGCCAGCAGCGTAGACAGGGCGCGCAACACTGAAGCTTTCTTT	NA	TRBD1	TRBV7-9	TRBJ1-1
CASSQLVTGNTIYF	TGTGCCAGCAGCCAATTGGTCACTGGAAACACCATATATTTT	NA	NA	TRBV3-1/TRBV3-2	TRBJ1-3
CASSQDETGELFF	TGTGCCAGCAGCCAAGATGAAACCGGGGAGCTGTTTTTT	NA	NA	TRBV4-2	TRBJ2-2
CASGAGQGNSPLHF	TGTGCCAGTGGGGCCGGACAGGGTAATTCACCCCTCCACTTT	NA	TRBD1	TRBV7-2	TRBJ1-6
CASTPLGFGNYGYTF	TGTGCCAGCACCCCACTGGGGTTTGGCAACTATGGCTACACCTTC	NA	NA	TRBV28	TRBJ1-2
CASSYSRASNQPQHF	TGTGCCAGCAGTTACTCGCGGGCTAGCAATCAGCCCCAGCATTTT	NA	NA	TRBV6-5	TRBJ1-5